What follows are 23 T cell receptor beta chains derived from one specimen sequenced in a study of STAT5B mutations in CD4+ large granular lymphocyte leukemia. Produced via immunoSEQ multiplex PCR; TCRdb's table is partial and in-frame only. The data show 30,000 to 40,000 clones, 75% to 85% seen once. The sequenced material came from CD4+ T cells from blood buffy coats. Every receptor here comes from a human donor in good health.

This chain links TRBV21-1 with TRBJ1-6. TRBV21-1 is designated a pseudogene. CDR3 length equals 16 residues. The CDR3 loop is CASSKGEGSGNSPLHF. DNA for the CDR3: TGTGCCAGCAGCAAAGGGGAGGGTTCGGGTAATTCACCCCTCCACTTT.

CDR3 bases: TGTGCCAGCAGTTTTGAGGGGGGCTATGGCTACACCTTC. Protein product: CASSFEGGYGYTF. This chain links TRBV28 with TRBJ1-2; possibly TRBD1 for D (6 bases). Trimming took off 3 bases at V and 4 bases at J, with 9 bases between the two ends. Germline V gene data show CDR1 as MDHEN and CDR2 as SYDVKM. The CDR3 has 13 residues.

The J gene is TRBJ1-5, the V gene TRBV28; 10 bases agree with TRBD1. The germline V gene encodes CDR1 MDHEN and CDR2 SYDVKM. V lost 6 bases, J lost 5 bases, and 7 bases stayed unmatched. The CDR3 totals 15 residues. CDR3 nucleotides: TGTGCCAGCAGGGGAGGGGACAGGGGATATCAGCCCCAGCATTTT. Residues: CASRGGDRGYQPQHF.

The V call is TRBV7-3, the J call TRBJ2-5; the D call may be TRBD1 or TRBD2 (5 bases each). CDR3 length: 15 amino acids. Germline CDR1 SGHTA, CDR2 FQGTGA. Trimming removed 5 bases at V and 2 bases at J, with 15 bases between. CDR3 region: CASSLGTVKQETQYF. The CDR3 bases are TGTGCCAGCAGCCTAGGGACGGTGAAACAAGAGACCCAGTACTTC. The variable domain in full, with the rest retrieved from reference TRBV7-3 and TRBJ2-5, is GAGVSQTPSNKVTEKGKYVELRCDPISGHTALYWYRQSLGQGPEFLIYFQGTGAADDSGLPNDRFFAVRPEGSVSTLKIQRTERGDSAVYLCASSLGTVKQETQYFGPGTRLLVL.

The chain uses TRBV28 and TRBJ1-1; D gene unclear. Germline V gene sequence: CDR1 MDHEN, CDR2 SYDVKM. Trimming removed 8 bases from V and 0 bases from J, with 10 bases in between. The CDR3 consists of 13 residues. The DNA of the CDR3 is TGTGCCAGCGACGTAGCGATGAACACTGAAGCTTTCTTT. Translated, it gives CASDVAMNTEAFF.

The CDR3 loop is CASGLGRIYGYTF. Written as DNA, the CDR3 is TGTGCCAGCGGCCTGGGCAGGATCTATGGCTACACCTTC. The chain joins TRBV11-3 to TRBJ1-2; D gene unclear. V was clipped by 8 bases and J by 4 bases, with 14 bases between them. The germline CDR1 and CDR2 sequences are SGHNT and YENEEA. The CDR3 has 13 amino acids.

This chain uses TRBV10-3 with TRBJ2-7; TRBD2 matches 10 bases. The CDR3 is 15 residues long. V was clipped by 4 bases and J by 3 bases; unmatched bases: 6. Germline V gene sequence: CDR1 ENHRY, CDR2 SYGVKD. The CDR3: CAISGLAGVNYEQYF. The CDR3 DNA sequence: TGTGCCATCAGTGGGCTAGCGGGAGTAAACTACGAGCAGTACTTC.

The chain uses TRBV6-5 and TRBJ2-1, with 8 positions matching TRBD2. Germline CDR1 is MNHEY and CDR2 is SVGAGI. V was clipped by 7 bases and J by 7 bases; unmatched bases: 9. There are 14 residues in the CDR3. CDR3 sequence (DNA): TGTGCCAGCACCTCAGCGGGGGCAAGGAATGAGCAGTTCTTC. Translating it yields CASTSAGARNEQFF.

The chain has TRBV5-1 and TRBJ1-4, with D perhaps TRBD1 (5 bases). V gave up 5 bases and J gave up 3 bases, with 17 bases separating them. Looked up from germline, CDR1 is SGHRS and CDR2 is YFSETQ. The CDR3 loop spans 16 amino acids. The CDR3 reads CASSSGSGNPNEKLFF. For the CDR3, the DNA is TGCGCCAGCAGTTCGGGATCAGGGAATCCTAATGAAAAACTGTTTTTT.

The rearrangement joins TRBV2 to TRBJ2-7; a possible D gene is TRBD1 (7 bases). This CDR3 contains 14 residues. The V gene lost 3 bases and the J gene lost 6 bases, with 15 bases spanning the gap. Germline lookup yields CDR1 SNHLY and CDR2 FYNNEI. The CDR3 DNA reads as TGTGCCAGCAGTGATAAGGGGGCGGGATTCGAGCAGTACTTC. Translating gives CASSDKGAGFEQYF.

CDR3 nucleotides: TGTGCCTGGAGTGTACCCCCGGGGCAAGATGAGCAGTTCTTC. Encoded protein: CAWSVPPGQDEQFF. J is TRBJ2-1 and V is TRBV30; D could derive from TRBD1 or TRBD2 (5 bases each). V lost 0 bases, J lost 8 bases, and 14 bases lay in between. Per germline, CDR1 GTSNPN and CDR2 SVGIG (reference sequence). This CDR3 contains 14 residues.

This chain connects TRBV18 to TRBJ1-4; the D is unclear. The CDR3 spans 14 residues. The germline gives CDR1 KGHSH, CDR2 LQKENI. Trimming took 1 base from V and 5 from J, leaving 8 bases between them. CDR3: CASSPQSQNEKLFF. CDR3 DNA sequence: TGTGCCAGCTCACCACAGAGCCAGAATGAAAAACTGTTTTTT.

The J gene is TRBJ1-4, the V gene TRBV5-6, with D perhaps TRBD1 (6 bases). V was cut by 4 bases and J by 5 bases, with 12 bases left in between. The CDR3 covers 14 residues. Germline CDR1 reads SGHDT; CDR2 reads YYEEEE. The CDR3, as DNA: TGTGCCAGCAGCCCTCCAGGGGTAAATGAAAAACTGTTTTTT. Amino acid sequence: CASSPPGVNEKLFF. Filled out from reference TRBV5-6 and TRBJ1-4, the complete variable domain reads DAGVTQSPTHLIKTRGQQVTLRCSPKSGHDTVSWYQQALGQGPQFIFQYYEEEERQRGNFPDRFSGHQFPNYSSELNVNALLLGDSALYLCASSPPGVNEKLFFGSGTQLSVL.

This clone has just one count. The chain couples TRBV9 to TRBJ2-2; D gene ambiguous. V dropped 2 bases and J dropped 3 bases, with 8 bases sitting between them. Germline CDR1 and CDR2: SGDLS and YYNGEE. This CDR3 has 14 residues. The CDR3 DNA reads TGTGCCAGCAGCGTTAAGAGCGACACCGGGGAGCTGTTTTTT. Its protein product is CASSVKSDTGELFF. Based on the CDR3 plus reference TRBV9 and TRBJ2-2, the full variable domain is DSGVTQTPKHLITATGQRVTLRCSPRSGDLSVYWYQQSLDQGLQFLIQYYNGEERAKGNILERFSAQQFPDLHSELNLSSLELGDSALYFCASSVKSDTGELFFGEGSRLTVL.

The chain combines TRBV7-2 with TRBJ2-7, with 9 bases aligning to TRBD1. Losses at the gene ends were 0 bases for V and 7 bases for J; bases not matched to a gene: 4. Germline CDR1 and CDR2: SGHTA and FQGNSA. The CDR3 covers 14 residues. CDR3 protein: CASSLAHRGREQYF. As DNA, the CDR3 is TGTGCCAGCAGCTTAGCCCACAGGGGGCGTGAGCAGTACTTC.

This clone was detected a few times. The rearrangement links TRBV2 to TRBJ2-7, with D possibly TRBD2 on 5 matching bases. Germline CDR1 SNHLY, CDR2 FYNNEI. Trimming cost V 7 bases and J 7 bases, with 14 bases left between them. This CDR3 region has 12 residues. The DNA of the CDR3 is TGTGCCAGCAAGGATCGGCGGAGGGAGCAGTACTTC. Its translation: CASKDRRREQYF.

The CDR3 DNA follows: TGTGCCAGCAGCCCCCTTGGCCGTTTTGAAGAGACCCAGTACTTC. Protein sequence: CASSPLGRFEETQYF. This rearrangement joins TRBV7-2 to TRBJ2-5; D is unresolved. Trimming shortened V by 5 bases and J by 3 bases, and 16 bases separated the two germline ends. Per the germline V gene, CDR1 is SGHTA and CDR2 is FQGNSA. The CDR3 spans 15 residues.

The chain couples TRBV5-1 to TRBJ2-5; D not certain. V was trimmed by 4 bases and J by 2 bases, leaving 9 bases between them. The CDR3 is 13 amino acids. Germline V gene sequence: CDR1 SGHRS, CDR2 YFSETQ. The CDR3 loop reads CASSPEGQETQYF. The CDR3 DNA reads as TGCGCCAGCAGCCCCGAAGGTCAAGAGACCCAGTACTTC.

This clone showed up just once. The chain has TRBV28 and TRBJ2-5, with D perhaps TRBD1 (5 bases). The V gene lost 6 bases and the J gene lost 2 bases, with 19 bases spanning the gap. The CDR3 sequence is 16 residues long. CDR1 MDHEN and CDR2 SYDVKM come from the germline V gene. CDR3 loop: CASSLGSLGPQETQYF. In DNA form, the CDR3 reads TGTGCCAGCAGCCTCGGGTCCTTGGGGCCGCAAGAGACCCAGTACTTC. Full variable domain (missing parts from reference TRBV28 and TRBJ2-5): DVKVTQSSRYLVKRTGEKVFLECVQDMDHENMFWYRQDPGLGLRLIYFSYDVKMKEKGDIPEGYSVSREKKERFSLILESASTNQTSMYLCASSLGSLGPQETQYFGPGTRLLVL.

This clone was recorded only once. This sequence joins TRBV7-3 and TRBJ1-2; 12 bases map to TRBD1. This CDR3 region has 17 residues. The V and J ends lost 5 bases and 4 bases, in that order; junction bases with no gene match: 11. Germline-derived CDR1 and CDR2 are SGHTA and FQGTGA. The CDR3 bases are TGTGCCAGCAGCCCCCCCGGGACAGGGGGCAGGAGCTATGGCTACACCTTC. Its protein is CASSPPGTGGRSYGYTF.

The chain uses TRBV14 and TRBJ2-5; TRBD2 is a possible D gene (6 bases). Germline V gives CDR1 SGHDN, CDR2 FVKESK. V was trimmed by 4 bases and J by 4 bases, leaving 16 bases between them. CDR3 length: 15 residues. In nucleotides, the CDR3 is TGTGCCAGCAGCCCCCAGGGACTCGATATAGAGACCCAGTACTTC. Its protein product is CASSPQGLDIETQYF.

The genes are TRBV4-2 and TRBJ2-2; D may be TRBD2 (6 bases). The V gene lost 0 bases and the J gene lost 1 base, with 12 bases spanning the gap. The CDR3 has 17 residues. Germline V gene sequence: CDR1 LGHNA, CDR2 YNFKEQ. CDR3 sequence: CASSQDWASVNTGELFF. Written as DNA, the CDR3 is TGTGCCAGCAGCCAAGATTGGGCTAGCGTGAACACCGGGGAGCTGTTTTTT.

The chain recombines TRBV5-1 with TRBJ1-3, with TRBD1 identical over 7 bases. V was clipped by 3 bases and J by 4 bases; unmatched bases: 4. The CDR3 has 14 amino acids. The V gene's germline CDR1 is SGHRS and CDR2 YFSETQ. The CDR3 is CASSSTGQGNTIYF. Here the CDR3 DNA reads TGCGCCAGCAGCTCGACAGGGCAAGGAAACACCATATATTTT. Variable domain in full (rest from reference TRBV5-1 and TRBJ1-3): KAGVTQTPRYLIKTRGQQVTLSCSPISGHRSVSWYQQTPGQGLQFLFEYFSETQRNKGNFPGRFSGRQFSNSRSEMNVSTLELGDSALYLCASSSTGQGNTIYFGEGSWLTVV.